The clone carrying this TCR beta chain came up a few times. Its antigen is currently unknown. Per germline, CDR1 SGHDN and CDR2 FVKESK. Trimming pared 3 bases from V and 6 bases from J, leaving 8 bases between. This CDR3 contains 12 residues. Autoimmune disease history or systemic immunosuppression excluded patients. The repertoire was sequenced with immunoSEQ multiplex PCR; TCRdb's copy has only in-frame clones and lacks some. The table includes 85,000 to 100,000 clones, about 91% detected once. This sample is drawn from a study of OX40 agonist ivuxolimab in advanced cancers. For the study at large: Recorded diagnoses for dose-escalation patients were hepatocellular carcinoma, melanoma, renal cell or head and neck cancer. The group had a mean age of around 64 years, ranged from about 20 to 79, and was 82.7% male. Whole-study findings and limits: Nonresponders, in some cases, also had low normalized T-cell clonal expansion.

This rearrangement joins TRBV14 to TRBJ1-1; D not resolved. The material sequenced was CD4+ or CD8+ T cells sorted from blood, taken in a trial of the OX40 agonist ivuxolimab. The source of this sequence is an adult with an advanced solid tumor such as melanoma, head and neck, liver or kidney cancer. The CDR3 coding sequence is TGTGCCAGCAGCCATCTAGGGTCTGAAGCTTTCTTT. This encodes CASSHLGSEAFF.